The TCR beta chain described here comes from a study of vaccination and CD4 T cells after COVID-19. At the level of the study: Cells were stimulated with overlapping spike peptides from SARS-CoV-2, HCoV-NL63, HCoV-OC43 and HCoV-229E. General study findings and limits: A nonsignificant median increase from approximately 23 to 38 SARS-CoV-2-reactive clonotypes was observed.

Sequencing of DNA taken from cultured CD4+ T cells relied on the Oncomine TCR Beta short-read assay. TCRdb called the PCR reads again in MiXCR, with one record for every CDR3 protein. In the table there are approximately 15,000 distinct CDR3 sequences, roughly three fifths of which are singletons. The treatment was: roughly nine-day PBMC culture with coronavirus spike peptide pools or control peptides (ViraFEST assay). Spanning March to December 2020, the positive PCR dates came before US Alpha, Beta and Delta variants. Days 3 and 7 saw half the medium swapped for fresh IL-2 medium. As to this clonotype: Its target is unknown.

The CDR3 runs 20 residues. Germline values: CDR1 SGHVS, CDR2 FNYEAQ. V shed 1 base, J shed 2 bases, and the junction held 12 bases outside the gene matches. The chain recombines TRBV7-6 with TRBJ2-5; the match to TRBD2 covers 14 bases. This TCR was recovered from a human donor who had recovered from COVID-19. Sequences were derived from CD4+ T cells from blood, cultured in vitro, sampled after SARS-CoV-2 vaccination. DNA for the CDR3: TGTGCCAGCAGCTTAGGAGCCGGGACTAGCGGGAGTTGGGGGCAAGAGACCCAGTACTTC. Its translation: CASSLGAGTSGSWGQETQYF.